This is a list of T cell receptor beta chains from one sample in a study of T cell clones after liver transplantation. Clones were sequenced by immunoSEQ multiplex PCR, and TCRdb holds only the in-frame ones, with some missing. The repertoire holds some 80,000 clones, with approximately 80% as singletons. Sequenced here: CD4+ T cells from blood, sampled roughly 48 months after liver transplant. The receptors were sampled from a human patient who received a liver transplant. Some T cells may arise from the graft donor. Each CDR3 is given with its conserved first and last residue. D genes are given only for firm matches. Where a row states a size, it is once, few, many or the class of an expanded clone; other rows omit it.

>TRBD1|TRBV7-2|NA|TRBJ1-6
TGTGCCAGCAGCTACAGGGGAATGGACAATTCACCCCTCCACTTT
CASSYRGMDNSPLHF
>TRBD2|TRBV4-1|NA|TRBJ2-7
TGCGCCAGCAGCCCTAGGGGAAGCGGGAAGTACTACGAGCAGTACTTC
CASSPRGSGKYYEQYF
>NA|TRBV4-3|NA|TRBJ2-1
TGCGCCAGCAGCCACCTAAAGGGCTTGATGGGGAATGAGCAGTTCTTC
CASSHLKGLMGNEQFF
>TRBD1|TRBV2|NA|TRBJ2-1
TGTGCCAGCAAAGGACAGGGGAAAAGAAGCAATGAGCAGTTCTTC
CASKGQGKRSNEQFF
>NA|TRBV6-4|NA|TRBJ2-5
TGTGCCAGCAGTGGTTGGGCGGGAGAGACCCAGTACTTC
CASSGWAGETQYF
>NA|TRBV6-1|NA|TRBJ2-2
TGTGCCAGCAGTGAATATTTCCATACTATATCCGGGGAGCTGTTTTTT
CASSEYFHTISGELFF
>NA|TRBV5-1|NA|TRBJ1-2
TGCGCCAGCAGCTTGGACAGGTCCAACTATGGCTACACCTTC
CASSLDRSNYGYTF
>NA|TRBV19|NA|TRBJ1-4
TGTGCCAGTAGTACCCCCTTGGGGGGAAGGCGAACTAATGAAAAACTGTTTTTT
CASSTPLGGRRTNEKLFF
>TRBD2|TRBV4-1|NA|TRBJ2-3
TGCGCCAGCAGCCAAACAAGCGGGGCCAGCACAGATACGCAGTATTTT
CASSQTSGASTDTQYF
>NA|TRBV7-8|NA|TRBJ1-2
TGTGCCAGCAGCTTAGATGGAAGGGGCTATGGCTACACCTTC
CASSLDGRGYGYTF
>TRBD1|TRBV4-3|NA|TRBJ1-4
TGCGCCAGCAGCCAAGGAACAGGGGCTGAAAAACTGTTTTTT
CASSQGTGAEKLFF
>NA|TRBV7-9|once|TRBJ2-5
TGTGCCGCAAGGACCCTAACTGAGGAGACCCAGTACTTC
CAARTLTEETQYF
>NA|TRBV6-5|NA|TRBJ2-7
TGTGCCAGCAGTTTCACGGGACTCCGGGGGAAAGACGAGCAGTACTTC
CASSFTGLRGKDEQYF
>NA|TRBV28|NA|TRBJ2-5
TGTGCCAGCAGTGCGCACGGACAGGGAGGGAAAGAGACCCAGTACTTC
CASSAHGQGGKETQYF
>TRBD1|TRBV7-2|NA|TRBJ2-5
TGTGCCAGCAGCTTAGGAGGGGGCCTGGAGACCCAGTACTTC
CASSLGGGLETQYF
>NA|TRBV7-9|NA|TRBJ2-5
TGTGCCAGCAGCTTAATCCCGGGGGCGGAGACCCAGTACTTC
CASSLIPGAETQYF
>NA|TRBV6-5|NA|TRBJ2-2
TGTGCCAGCAGTTGGGGGGAGGTGGCCGGGGAGCTGTTTTTT
CASSWGEVAGELFF
>NA|TRBV6-6|NA|TRBJ2-4
TGTGCCAGCAGTTACGGAGACCCGCACTACATTCAGTACTTC
CASSYGDPHYIQYF
>NA|TRBV2|once|TRBJ1-2
TGTGCCAGCAGTGAGGAAGGGGGGACCAGGTACACCTTC
CASSEEGGTRYTF
>NA|TRBV13|NA|TRBJ2-5
TGTGCCAGCAGCTTAACTAGCAGGGAGACCCAGTACTTC
CASSLTSRETQYF
>TRBD1|TRBV4-3|NA|TRBJ2-2
TGCGCCAGCAGCCAGAACCTCCCGGGACAGGGAACCGGGGAGCTGTTTTTT
CASSQNLPGQGTGELFF
>NA|TRBV29-1|NA|TRBJ2-1
TGCAGCGAACAAGGACATGGGGACTACAATGAGCAGTTCTTC
CSEQGHGDYNEQFF
>TRBD2|TRBV18|NA|TRBJ2-1
TGTGCCAGCTCACGCTACACTAGCGGGATAGACAATGAGCAGTTCTTC
CASSRYTSGIDNEQFF
>NA|TRBV7-2|NA|TRBJ2-2
TGTGCCAGCAGCCCCTTTGCCGGGGAGCTGTTTTTT
CASSPFAGELFF
>TRBD1|TRBV7-2|once|TRBJ2-7
TGTGCCAGCAGCTTTGGCAGGGGGCCCGAGCAGTACTTC
CASSFGRGPEQYF
>TRBD1|TRBV4-1|NA|TRBJ2-7
TGCGCCAGCAGCCAAGGGAACCTCCGGGACAGGGGGCTCTACGAGCAGTACTTC
CASSQGNLRDRGLYEQYF
>NA|TRBV5-4|NA|TRBJ1-4
TGTGCCAGCAGGGCACCAGACGATGAAAAACTGTTTTTT
CASRAPDDEKLFF
>NA|TRBV5-4|NA|TRBJ1-5
TGTGCCAGCAGCTTGGGGCCCAATCAGCCCCAGCATTTT
CASSLGPNQPQHF
>NA|TRBV16|NA|TRBJ2-1
TGTGCCAGCAGCCTTCAACGGAATGAGCAGTTCTTC
CASSLQRNEQFF